Following are 22 T cell receptor beta chains from one sample sequenced in a study of blood T cells in healthy people across ages. Next came a second PCR, run for about 6 to 12 cycles, which used a sample-barcoded 5' primer along with a J-beta primer mix. TCRdb reanalysed the 5' RACE reads using MiXCR and keeps one entry per CDR3 protein. The table lists 1.8 million or so distinct CDR3 sequences, roughly two fifths of them singletons. The sequencing input was blood. These receptors originate from a human donor in good health.

This sequence joins TRBV20-1 and TRBJ2-7; 11 bases match TRBD2. V was pared by 0 bases and J by 2 bases, with 6 bases of the junction left unmatched. Germline CDR1 DFQATT, CDR2 SNEGSKA (reference sequence). CDR3 length: 16 residues. The CDR3 protein is CSARDLAGGPPYEQYF. For the CDR3, the DNA is TGCAGTGCTAGAGATCTAGCGGGGGGACCGCCCTACGAGCAGTACTTC.

This chain connects TRBV5-1 to TRBJ2-4; 9 bases line up with TRBD1. Germline values: CDR1 SGHRS, CDR2 YFSETQ. The CDR3 extends over 14 amino acids. Unmatched junction bases numbered 11, after V lost 3 bases and J lost 13 bases. In DNA, the CDR3 is TGCGCCAGCAGCTGGGGCCGGACAGGGGATGAGCAGTACTTC. Protein sequence: CASSWGRTGDEQYF.

This clonotype was detected a few times. V is TRBV14 and J is TRBJ1-2, with D tentatively TRBD1 (5 bases). The length of the CDR3 is 13 residues. V lost 6 bases to trimming and J lost 2 bases, with 10 bases between them. Germline V lookup: CDR1 SGHDN, CDR2 FVKESK. The CDR3 reads CASRSWGNYGYTF. The CDR3 coding sequence is TGTGCCAGCAGGTCCTGGGGCAACTATGGCTACACCTTC.

This sequence joins TRBV20-1 and TRBJ2-3, with D possibly TRBD2 on 6 matching bases. V lost 3 bases and J lost 2, with 15 bases in between. The CDR3 extends over 15 amino acids. The germline CDR1 and CDR2 sequences are DFQATT and SNEGSKA (reference sequence). The DNA for the CDR3 is TGCAGTGCTAGCGGTAGCGGATATCTCACAGATACGCAGTATTTT. Encoded protein: CSASGSGYLTDTQYF.

This clonotype was recorded a few times. The chain is built from TRBV6-2 or TRBV6-3 and TRBJ2-7; D is uncertain. Germline CDR1 is MNHEY and CDR2 is SVGEGT. This CDR3 has 16 residues. Trimming removed 0 bases from V and 4 bases from J, with 16 bases in between. This chain's CDR3 is CASSYSIWQTNYEQYF. The DNA of the CDR3 is TGTGCCAGCAGTTACTCGATCTGGCAGACCAATTACGAGCAGTACTTC.

The V call is TRBV7-2, the J call TRBJ2-3; possibly TRBD2 for D (5 bases). Trimming shortened V by 5 bases and J by 0 bases, and 12 bases separated the two germline ends. Germline CDR1 is SGHTA and CDR2 is FQGNSA. This CDR3 is 15 amino acids long. This CDR3 is CASSKRGPSTDTQYF. DNA of the CDR3: TGTGCCAGCAGCAAAAGAGGGCCTAGCACAGATACGCAGTATTTT.

In the case of this clonotype: The germline gene is not matched at one end of the junction; a read error may be the cause. J is TRBJ1-6 and V is TRBV15; 11 positions match TRBD1. CDR3 size: 20 residues. Germline V CDR1 and CDR2: LNHNV, YYDKDF (reference sequence). The chain's CDR3 is CATSRDLEGTGGTYNSPLHF. The CDR3 bases are TGCGCCACCAGCAGAGACCTCGAAGGGACAGGGGGGACCTATAATTCACCCCTCCACTTT.

The J gene is TRBJ2-1, the V gene TRBV12-3 or TRBV12-4; D is unresolved. There are 17 residues in the CDR3. V was clipped by 6 bases and J by 5 bases, with 23 bases between them. In DNA form, the CDR3 reads TGTGCCAGCAGCCCAGACTGGACGGGCCCCGGAGACAATGAGCAGTTCTTC. This encodes CASSPDWTGPGDNEQFF.

This rearrangement joins TRBV12-3 or TRBV12-4 to TRBJ2-4, with D perhaps TRBD1 (6 bases). The V gene lost 5 bases and the J gene lost 13 bases, with 21 bases spanning the gap. This CDR3 has 14 residues. This chain's CDR3 is CASSETGEGIEQYF. CDR3 sequence (DNA): TGTGCCAGCAGTGAGACAGGCGAAGGGATTGAGCAGTACTTC.

J is TRBJ2-3 and V is TRBV20-1, with 9 bases lining up with TRBD1. Per germline, CDR1 DFQATT and CDR2 SNEGSKA (reference sequence). The V gene end was trimmed by 8 bases and the J gene end by 5 bases; junction bases not matched to a gene: 8. CDR3 length: 13 amino acids. The CDR3, as DNA: TGCAGTTTGGACAGGGGAGGGAAAGATACGCAGTATTTT. Translation gives CSLDRGGKDTQYF.

The chain is built from TRBV15 and TRBJ1-5; D uncertain. This CDR3 region has 12 residues. Germline V lookup: CDR1 LNHNV, CDR2 YYDKDF (reference sequence). V was cut by 1 base and J by 7 bases, with 5 bases left in between. For the CDR3, the DNA is TGTGCCACCAGCAGAGGCGAACAGCCCCAGCATTTT. Protein product: CATSRGEQPQHF.

Notes on this clonotype: This may arise from a read error, as a much more abundant clone is one base away. The V and J genes are TRBV29-1 and TRBJ2-5, with a possible D match to TRBD2 (5 bases). Germline assignment: CDR1 SQVTM and CDR2 ANQGSEA. Trimming removed 7 bases from V and 2 bases from J, with 11 bases in between. The CDR3 is made up of 12 amino acids. The CDR3 here is CSGTQAQETQYF. Here the CDR3 DNA reads TGCAGCGGGACTCAGGCACAAGAGACCCAGTACTTC.

This sequence joins TRBV4-3 and TRBJ2-7; 8 nucleotides agree with TRBD1. CDR1 and CDR2 from the germline V gene are LGHNA and YSLEER. This CDR3 is built from 15 residues. With 5 bases clipped from V and 3 bases from J, the junction kept 9 bases outside the gene matches. The CDR3 sequence: CASSEGQAANYEQYF. DNA for the CDR3: TGCGCCAGCAGCGAGGGACAGGCTGCCAACTACGAGCAGTACTTC.

The rearrangement uses TRBV10-3 and TRBJ2-4, with 9 bases fitting TRBD2. The trim removed 6 bases at V and 5 bases at J, leaving 8 bases unmatched. The CDR3 loop spans 15 amino acids. From germline, CDR1 is ENHRY and CDR2 SYGVKD. The CDR3 nucleotides are TGTGCCATCAGCACCGGGACTAGCTCCCAAAACATTCAGTACTTC. Translating it yields CAISTGTSSQNIQYF.

Worth noting for this clonotype: The junction differs from germline at one of its ends, possibly a read error. The chain recombines TRBV5-5 with TRBJ2-3; D not resolved. The CDR3 sequence is 16 residues long. Germline values: CDR1 SGHKS, CDR2 YYEKEE (reference sequence). This CDR3 reads CASSLGPLSGPDTLYF. For the CDR3, the DNA is TGTGCCAGCAGCTTGGGTCCGCTAAGTGGGCCAGATACGCTGTATTTT. Together with reference TRBV5-5 and TRBJ2-3, the CDR3 gives the full variable domain: DAGVTQSPTHLIKTRGQQVTLRCSPISGHKSVSWYQQVLGQGPQFIFQYYEKEERGRGNFPDRFSARQFPNYSSELNVNALLLGDSALYLCASSLGPLSGPDTLYFGPGTRLTVL.

With respect to this clonotype: Germline is not matched at one junction end, which may reflect a read error. The rearrangement joins TRBV12-3 or TRBV12-4 to TRBJ1-2, with D uncertain. CDR3 length: 13 residues. The CDR3 region has the DNA TGTGCCAGCAGTTTAAGGGTTAACCTATTCACCCAATTC. It codes for CASSLRVNLFTQF.

This clonotype was seen a handful of times. This rearrangement joins TRBV20-1 to TRBJ2-1; D uncertain. Trimming took 6 bases from V and 3 from J, leaving 9 bases between them. The length of the CDR3 is 12 residues. Germline V gene sequence: CDR1 DFQATT, CDR2 SNEGSKA (reference sequence). Here the CDR3 DNA reads TGCAGTGCCACCTCGGACTACAATGAGCAGTTCTTC. Protein: CSATSDYNEQFF.

This clonotype appeared once. A much larger clonotype is one base distant, so this may be a read error. The rearrangement joins TRBV7-2 to TRBJ2-4; no definite D call. V lost 1 base and J lost 0, with 4 bases in between. The germline gives CDR1 SGHTA, CDR2 FQGNSA. There are 14 residues in the CDR3. The CDR3 region is CTSSLGIAKNIQYF. The CDR3 DNA reads as TGTACCAGCAGCTTAGGGATAGCCAAAAACATTCAGTACTTC. Together with reference TRBV7-2 and TRBJ2-4, the CDR3 gives the full variable domain: GAGVSQSPSNKVTEKGKDVELRCDPISGHTALYWYRQSLGQGLEFLIYFQGNSAPDKSGLPSDRFSAERTGGSVSTLTIQRTQQEDSAVYLCTSSLGIAKNIQYFGAGTRLSVL.

The rearrangement links TRBV6-5 to TRBJ2-5, with TRBD1 identical over 7 bases. The CDR3 sequence is 16 residues long. Losses at the gene ends were 9 bases for V and 11 bases for J; bases not matched to a gene: 24. From germline, CDR1 is MNHEY and CDR2 SVGAGI. Written as DNA, the CDR3 is TGTGCCAGTAAAACCATACCGGGACAGCCGTACAATGAGCAGTACTTC. This codes for CASKTIPGQPYNEQYF.

The chain joins TRBV12-5 to TRBJ1-2, with D possibly being TRBD1 (5 bases). The CDR3 length is 13 residues. The V end lost 6 bases, the J end lost 9 bases, and 17 bases lay between the germline ends. Germline V gives CDR1 LGHNT, CDR2 FRNRAP. The CDR3 spells CASGPPGPLSYTF. The CDR3 coding sequence is TGTGCTAGTGGCCCTCCGGGGCCCTTAAGCTACACCTTC.

The V call is TRBV28, the J call TRBJ2-7; no clear D. Germline V gives CDR1 MDHEN, CDR2 SYDVKM. The V end was cut by 3 bases, the J end by 4 bases, with 13 bases between. The CDR3 consists of 14 residues. The CDR3 loop reads CASSFFERRYEQYF. CDR3 coding DNA: TGTGCCAGCAGTTTTTTTGAGAGGCGTTACGAGCAGTACTTC.

The chain couples TRBV7-2 to TRBJ2-1; D perhaps matches TRBD1 (6 bases). V dropped 5 bases and J dropped 9 bases, with 17 bases sitting between them. Germline V gene lookup returns CDR1 SGHTA and CDR2 FQGNSA. The length of the CDR3 is 14 residues. CDR3 region: CASSLFGTNAEQFF. CDR3 sequence (DNA): TGTGCCAGCAGCCTTTTCGGGACAAATGCTGAGCAGTTCTTC.